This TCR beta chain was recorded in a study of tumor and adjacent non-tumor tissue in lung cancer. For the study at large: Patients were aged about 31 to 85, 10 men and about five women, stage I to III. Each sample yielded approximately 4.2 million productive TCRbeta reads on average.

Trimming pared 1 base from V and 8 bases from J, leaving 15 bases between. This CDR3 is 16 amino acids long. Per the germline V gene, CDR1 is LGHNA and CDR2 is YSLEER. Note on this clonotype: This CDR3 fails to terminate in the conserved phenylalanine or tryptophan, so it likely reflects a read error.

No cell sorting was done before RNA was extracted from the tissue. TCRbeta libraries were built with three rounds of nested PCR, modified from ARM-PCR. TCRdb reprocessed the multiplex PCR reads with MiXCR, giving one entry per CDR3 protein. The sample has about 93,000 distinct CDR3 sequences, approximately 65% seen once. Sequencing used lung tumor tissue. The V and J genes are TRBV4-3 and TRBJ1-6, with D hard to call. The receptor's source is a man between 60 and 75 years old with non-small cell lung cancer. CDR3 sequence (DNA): TGCGCCAGCAGCCAAGGAGCGGCCATGGGTCATTCACCCCTCCACCTT. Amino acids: CASSQGAAMGHSPLHL.